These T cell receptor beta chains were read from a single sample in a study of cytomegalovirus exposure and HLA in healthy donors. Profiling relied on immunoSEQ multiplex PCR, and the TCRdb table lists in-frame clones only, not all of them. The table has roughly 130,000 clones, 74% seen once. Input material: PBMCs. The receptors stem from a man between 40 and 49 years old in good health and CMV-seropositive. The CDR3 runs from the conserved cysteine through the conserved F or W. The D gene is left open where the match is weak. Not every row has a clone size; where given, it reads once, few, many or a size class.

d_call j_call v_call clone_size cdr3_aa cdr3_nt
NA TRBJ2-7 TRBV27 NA CASSFGPGTGEQYF TGTGCCAGCAGTTTTGGGCCAGGCACTGGGGAGCAGTACTTC
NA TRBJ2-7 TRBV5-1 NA CASSLTSPSYEQYF TGCGCCAGCAGCTTGACATCGCCTTCCTACGAGCAGTACTTC
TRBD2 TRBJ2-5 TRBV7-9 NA CASSLGLQETQYF TGTGCCAGCAGCTTGGGACTACAAGAGACCCAGTACTTC
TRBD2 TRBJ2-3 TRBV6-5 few CASSYGGGWADTQYF TGTGCCAGCAGTTACGGCGGGGGGTGGGCAGATACGCAGTATTTT
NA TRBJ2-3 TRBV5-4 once CASSFGWGASTDTQYF TGTGCCAGCAGCTTCGGGTGGGGAGCTAGCACAGATACGCAGTATTTT
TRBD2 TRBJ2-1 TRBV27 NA CASSVTSGRVNEQFF TGTGCCAGCAGTGTGACTAGCGGGAGAGTCAATGAGCAGTTCTTC
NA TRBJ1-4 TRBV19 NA CASSTTGEKLFF TGTGCCAGTAGTACCACGGGGGAAAAACTGTTTTTT
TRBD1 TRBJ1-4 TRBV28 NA CASTPGTGGEKLFF TGTGCCAGCACCCCCGGGACAGGGGGGGAAAAACTGTTTTTT
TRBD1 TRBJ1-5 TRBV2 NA CASSDLGTGGYQPQHF TGTGCCAGCAGTGATCTCGGGACAGGGGGTTATCAGCCCCAGCATTTT
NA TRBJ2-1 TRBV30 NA CAWGRNEQFF TGTGCCTGGGGGAGGAATGAGCAGTTCTTC
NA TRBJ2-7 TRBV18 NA CASSPPRGEGNFYEQYF TGTGCCAGCTCACCGCCCAGGGGAGAGGGGAACTTCTACGAGCAGTACTTC
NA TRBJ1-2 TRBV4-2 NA CASSPRDGDNYGYTF TGTGCCAGCAGCCCGCGGGACGGAGATAACTATGGCTACACCTTC
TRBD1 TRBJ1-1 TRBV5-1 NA CASSPGQGARSNTEAFF TGCGCCAGCAGCCCCGGACAGGGGGCGCGGTCTAACACTGAAGCTTTCTTT
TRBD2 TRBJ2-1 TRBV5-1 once CASSSSLIAGGPGEQFF TGCGCCAGCAGCTCCAGCCTCATAGCGGGGGGGCCGGGTGAGCAGTTCTTC
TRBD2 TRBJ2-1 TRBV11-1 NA CASSLEGGRAGNEQFF TGTGCCAGCAGCTTAGAGGGCGGGAGGGCCGGGAATGAGCAGTTCTTC
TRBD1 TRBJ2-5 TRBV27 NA CASSLRPGQKETQYF TGTGCCAGCAGTCTTCGACCGGGACAGAAAGAGACCCAGTACTTC
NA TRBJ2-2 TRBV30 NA CALTQDSNTGELFF TGTGCCTTGACACAAGATTCGAACACCGGGGAGCTGTTTTTT
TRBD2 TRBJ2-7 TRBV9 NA CASSARLAGEQYF TGTGCCAGCAGCGCCCGACTAGCGGGCGAGCAGTACTTC
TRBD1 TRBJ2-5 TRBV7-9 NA CASSPFRTGVGETQYF TGTGCCAGCAGCCCTTTCCGGACAGGGGTAGGGGAGACCCAGTACTTC
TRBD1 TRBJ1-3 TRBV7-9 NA CASSSSRTGSSGNTIYF TGTGCCAGCAGCTCAAGCAGGACAGGGTCCTCTGGAAACACCATATATTTT
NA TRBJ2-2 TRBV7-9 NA CASSSIQGPGELFF TGTGCCAGCAGCAGCATTCAGGGGCCCGGGGAGCTGTTTTTT
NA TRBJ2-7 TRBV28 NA CASRSGGTPINEQYF TGTGCCAGCAGGTCCGGCGGGACGCCCATCAACGAGCAGTACTTC
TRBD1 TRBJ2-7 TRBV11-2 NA CASSSTRGINEQYF TGTGCCAGCAGCTCCACCAGGGGGATCAACGAGCAGTACTTC
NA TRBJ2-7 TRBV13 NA CASSPSGVGEYEQYF TGTGCCAGCAGCCCCTCGGGGGTGGGTGAGTACGAGCAGTACTTC
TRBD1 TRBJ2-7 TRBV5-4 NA CASSPRTGLSYEQYF TGTGCCAGCAGCCCCCGGACAGGGCTCTCCTACGAGCAGTACTTC
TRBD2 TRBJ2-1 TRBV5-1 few CASSSSRTSGLDEQFF TGCGCCAGCAGCTCGTCCCGAACTAGCGGTCTCGATGAGCAGTTCTTC
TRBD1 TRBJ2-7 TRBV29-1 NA CSVGRQQGAGNEQYF TGCAGCGTTGGCCGACAACAGGGGGCAGGCAACGAGCAGTACTTC
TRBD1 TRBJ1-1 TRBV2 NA CASHLDRGGEAFF TGTGCCAGCCATCTTGACAGGGGGGGCGAAGCTTTCTTT
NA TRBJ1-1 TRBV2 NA CASKHQDDMNTEAFF TGTGCCAGCAAACACCAGGATGATATGAACACTGAAGCTTTCTTT
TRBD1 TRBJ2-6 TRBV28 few CASKGVGQGLPSANVLTF TGTGCCAGCAAAGGAGTAGGACAGGGCCTCCCCAGTGCCAACGTCCTGACTTTC
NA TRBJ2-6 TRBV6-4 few CASSDYAGSGANVLTF TGTGCCAGCAGTGACTATGCGGGGTCTGGGGCCAACGTCCTGACTTTC
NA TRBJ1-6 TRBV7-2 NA CASSSRPRGDSPLHF TGTGCCAGCAGCTCCCGCCCCCGGGGGGATTCACCCCTCCACTTT
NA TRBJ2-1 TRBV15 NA CATSRDQGGGVQFF TGTGCCACCAGCAGAGACCAAGGTGGCGGGGTGCAGTTCTTC
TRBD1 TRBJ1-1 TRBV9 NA CASSVATPTGNENTEAFF TGTGCCAGCAGTGTAGCGACACCGACAGGGAATGAGAACACTGAAGCTTTCTTT